This entry is about one TCR beta chain. The data are from a study of blood T cell repertoires in COVID-19. Study in general: Material from acute and convalescent COVID-19 was sourced from the United States, Italy and Spain. Sample material is recorded as cDNA or gDNA derived from T cells, B-cell-depleted T cells, or PBMCs.

Seattle enrolled patients during active infection and tracked them longitudinally. Using immunoSEQ multiplex PCR, the repertoire was profiled, and TCRdb retains in-frame clones only, with some absent. The profile shows about 200,000 clones, roughly 92% of them singletons. CDR1 and CDR2 (germline): LGHDT, YNNKEL (reference sequence). Deletions cut 0 bases from V and 4 bases from J, with 12 bases between. The CDR3 length is 16 residues. The chain uses TRBV3-1 (or the pseudogene TRBV3-2) and TRBJ2-2, with D possibly being TRBD1 (6 bases). This TCR was recovered from a man aged 30 to 39 with COVID-19, enrolled during active disease. Input material: peripheral blood. The CDR3 region has the DNA TGTGCCAGCAGCCAAGAGTTGTGGGGGCCCACCGGGGAGCTGTTTTTT. The encoded protein is CASSQELWGPTGELFF.